The 25 T cell receptor beta chains listed next were all sequenced from one sample in a study of CD8+CD57+ T cells in acquired aplastic anemia. Genomic DNA acted as the template from which TCR beta VDJ combination and CDR3 sequence profiling were carried out. Each CDR3 protein is one row after TCRdb ran MiXCR on the reads. The sample has roughly 63,000 distinct CDR3 sequences, 45% to 60% seen once. Sequencing input: sorted CD4+, CD8+, or CD8+CD57+ T cells (not recorded which) from PBMCs. These receptors were collected from a human donor in good health, serving as a control.

This clonotype occurred many times. V and J are TRBV4-1 and TRBJ2-1; D is undetermined. Trimming pared 1 base from V and 5 bases from J, leaving 12 bases between. This CDR3 comprises 15 residues. Germline CDR1 MGHRA, CDR2 YSYEKL. CDR3 loop: CASSQVLGKDNEQFF. For the CDR3, the DNA is TGCGCCAGCAGCCAAGTACTGGGTAAGGACAATGAGCAGTTCTTC.

The chain employs TRBV7-2 and TRBJ1-5; unclear D gene. CDR1 is SGHTA, CDR2 FQGNSA, per germline. Trimming left V 8 bases short and J 6 bases short, with 14 bases between. The CDR3 loop spans 13 amino acids. CDR3 in amino acids: CASSTDLGQPQHF. CDR3 DNA sequence: TGTGCCAGCTCCACCGATTTAGGTCAGCCCCAGCATTTT.

This clonotype was picked up many times. The chain recombines TRBV9 with TRBJ2-7; TRBD2 matches 10 bases. Germline assignment: CDR1 SGDLS and CDR2 YYNGEE. The CDR3 is 15 residues long. V shed 2 bases and J 7 bases; nucleotides not matched to a gene: 9. CDR3: CASSVEAGGPYEQYF. The CDR3 DNA reads TGTGCCAGCAGCGTTGAAGCGGGAGGGCCGTATGAGCAGTACTTC.

This clonotype was seen repeatedly, ten times or more. This chain links TRBV30 with TRBJ2-7; tentatively, D is TRBD1 or TRBD2 (5 bases each). Trimming shortened V by 5 bases and J by 6 bases, and 23 bases separated the two germline ends. The CDR3 is 15 amino acids. Per the germline V gene, CDR1 is GTSNPN and CDR2 is SVGIG (reference sequence). CDR3 bases: TGTGCCTGGGGGGGAGAGGGTCTCATCGAGGGCGAGCAGTACTTC. It is translated as CAWGGEGLIEGEQYF.

The sample holds many counts of this clonotype. CDR3 in DNA: TGTGCCAGCAGGGTGGGACTTACTAGTTCTGAGCAGTTCTTC. Translation: CASRVGLTSSEQFF. The chain employs TRBV6-6 and TRBJ2-1, with D possibly matching TRBD2 (6 bases). The CDR3 spans 14 residues. Germline V lookup: CDR1 MNHNY, CDR2 SVGAGI (reference sequence). V was shortened by 6 bases and J by 9 bases, with 18 bases between the two germline ends.

The genes are TRBV7-7 and TRBJ2-2; TRBD1 might be the D (5 bases). This CDR3 spans 17 amino acids. V was trimmed by 5 bases and J by 0 bases, leaving 16 bases between them. Germline V CDR1 and CDR2: SSHAT, FNYEAQ (reference sequence). For the CDR3, the DNA is TGTGCCAGCAGCGGTCCCCAGGGCTGTGCGAACACCGGGGAGCTGTTTTTT. This translates into CASSGPQGCANTGELFF.

The chain has TRBV2 and TRBJ2-3, with a tentative D call TRBD1 (6 bases). Looked up from germline, CDR1 is SNHLY and CDR2 is FYNNEI. The V and J ends lost 4 bases and 0 bases respectively, with 8 bases between them. The CDR3 has 14 residues. CDR3 in DNA: TGTGCCAGCAGTGGGACAGCCAGCACAGATACGCAGTATTTT. It codes for CASSGTASTDTQYF.

This clonotype was counted many times. The chain recombines TRBV11-2 with TRBJ2-3, with 8 positions matching TRBD2. The length of the CDR3 is 17 residues. Germline CDR1 is SGHAT and CDR2 is FQNNGV. V lost 6 bases, J lost 1 base, and 12 bases stayed unmatched. CDR3 DNA: TGTGCCAGCAGTTCACATATGTCAGCGGGGGGCACAGATACGCAGTATTTT. This gives the protein CASSSHMSAGGTDTQYF.

On this clonotype itself: A much larger clone differs by one base, so this may be a read error. The rearrangement uses TRBV6-4 and TRBJ2-1; TRBD2 aligns across 9 bases. Germline assignment: CDR1 MRHNA and CDR2 SNTAGT. This CDR3 region has 15 residues. The trim removed 5 bases at V and 5 bases at J, leaving 7 bases unmatched. The CDR3 sequence: CASSHRVAGDNEQFF. The CDR3 DNA reads TGTGCCAGCAGTCACAGGGTAGCGGGGGACAATGAGCAGTTCTTC.

This clonotype came up many times. This chain connects TRBV27 to TRBJ1-3, with unresolved D. V was shortened by 3 bases and J by 4 bases, with 10 bases between the two germline ends. Germline loops: CDR1 MNHEY, CDR2 SMNVEV (reference sequence). The CDR3 extends over 14 amino acids. CDR3 bases: TGTGCCAGCAGTTTCTCGGGGAGGGGAAACACCATATATTTT. Residues: CASSFSGRGNTIYF.

The chain joins TRBV10-3 to TRBJ2-5; TRBD2 is a possible D gene (6 bases). The germline V gene encodes CDR1 ENHRY and CDR2 SYGVKD. This CDR3 contains 15 residues. Trimming pared 2 bases from V and 5 bases from J, leaving 15 bases between. The chain's CDR3 is CAISEATAGRETQYF. CDR3 DNA: TGTGCCATCAGTGAGGCGACGGCGGGGCGGGAGACCCAGTACTTC.

The CDR3 DNA reads as TGTGCCACCAGTGATTCGGGACAGAGACCCTACGAGCAGTACTTC. Translating it yields CATSDSGQRPYEQYF. V usage is TRBV24-1 and J usage is TRBJ2-7; 7 nucleotides align to TRBD1. The CDR3 contains 15 residues. Germline trimming cut 2 bases from V and 2 bases from J; bases unmatched to any gene: 5. Germline CDR1 KGHDR, CDR2 SFDVKD.

This clonotype is classed as medium-sized. V gene TRBV24-1 combines with J gene TRBJ2-5; D is ambiguous. Germline CDR1 KGHDR, CDR2 SFDVKD. With 3 bases removed from V and 2 bases from J, the gap between germline ends came to 15 bases. This CDR3 region has 16 residues. As DNA, the CDR3 is TGTGCCACCAGTGATCCAATGGACCGAAGTCAAGAGACCCAGTACTTC. Protein product: CATSDPMDRSQETQYF.

The rearrangement uses TRBV10-3 and TRBJ2-7; D ambiguous. Trimming stripped 5 bases from V and 2 bases from J, with 10 bases between. The germline CDR1 and CDR2 sequences are ENHRY and SYGVKD. The CDR3 totals 13 residues. Here the CDR3 reads CAISKDGTYEQYF. CDR3 in DNA: TGTGCCATCAGTAAGGACGGAACCTACGAGCAGTACTTC.

This clonotype was detected many times. The chain recombines TRBV7-3 with TRBJ1-1; 7 bases align to TRBD1. Per the germline V gene, CDR1 is SGHTA and CDR2 is FQGTGA. The ends lost 4 bases at V and 5 bases at J; junction bases unmatched: 19. The CDR3 sequence is 18 residues long. The CDR3 DNA is TGTGCCAGCAGCTGCCTGGGAAGAAAGGGGGCGGTAGGGACTGAAGCTTTCTTT. Its protein product is CASSCLGRKGAVGTEAFF.

This chain uses TRBV19 with TRBJ2-3; 8 nucleotides line up with TRBD2. With 5 bases clipped from V and 5 bases from J, the junction kept 3 bases outside the gene matches. This CDR3 is built from 13 residues. The germline gives CDR1 LNHDA, CDR2 SQIVND (reference sequence). CDR3 sequence (DNA): TGTGCCAGTAGTTCGGGGGGGCGAGATACGCAGTATTTT. Amino acid sequence: CASSSGGRDTQYF. The full variable domain, completed using reference TRBV19 and TRBJ2-3, is DGGITQSPKYLFRKEGQNVTLSCEQNLNHDAMYWYRQDPGQGLRLIYYSQIVNDFQKGDIAEGYSVSREKKESFPLTVTSAQKNPTAFYLCASSSGGRDTQYFGPGTRLTVL.

The chain combines TRBV7-3 with TRBJ1-1; D is uncertain. The CDR3 length is 13 residues. CDR1 is SGHTA, CDR2 FQGTGA, per germline. Trimming cost V 5 bases and J 5 bases, with 12 bases left between them. CDR3 coding DNA: TGTGCCAGCAGCCCAGTTTCGGAGACTGAAGCTTTCTTT. Its translation: CASSPVSETEAFF. Full variable domain (rest looked up from reference TRBV7-3 and TRBJ1-1): GAGVSQTPSNKVTEKGKYVELRCDPISGHTALYWYRQSLGQGPEFLIYFQGTGAADDSGLPNDRFFAVRPEGSVSTLKIQRTERGDSAVYLCASSPVSETEAFFGQGTRLTVV.

As for this clonotype: The junction departs from germline at one end; a sequencing error may be responsible. This chain links TRBV10-1 with TRBJ2-7, with TRBD1 identical over 8 bases. Germline V gene lookup returns CDR1 WNHNN and CDR2 SYGVQD (reference sequence). The CDR3 loop spans 11 amino acids. The CDR3 reads CAISGTGEQYF. Written as DNA, the CDR3 is TGTGCCATCAGTGGGACAGGCGAGCAGTACTTC.

The sample holds many counts of this clonotype. The V call is TRBV6-1, the J call TRBJ2-5, with TRBD2 matching 8 bases. The CDR3 has 14 amino acids. V was pared by 5 bases and J by 5 bases, with 7 bases of the junction left unmatched. Germline V gene lookup returns CDR1 MNHNS and CDR2 SASEGT. This CDR3 is CASSPGTSKETQYF. In nucleotides, the CDR3 is TGTGCCAGCAGTCCCGGGACTAGTAAGGAGACCCAGTACTTC.

This rearrangement joins TRBV4-3 to TRBJ2-1; no definite D call. The CDR3 totals 15 residues. V was clipped by 1 base and J by 0 bases, with 7 bases between them. Germline assignment: CDR1 LGHNA and CDR2 YSLEER. The CDR3, as DNA: TGCGCCAGCAGCCAAGGATCGATCTCCTACAATGAGCAGTTCTTC. This sequence encodes CASSQGSISYNEQFF.

The rearrangement links TRBV25-1 to TRBJ1-3; weak D call: TRBD1 (6 bases). CDR3 size: 16 residues. Trimming removed 3 bases at V and 0 bases at J, with 12 bases between. Germline V gene data show CDR1 as MGHDK and CDR2 as SYGVNS. CDR3 region: CASSDPGQISGNTIYF. In DNA, the CDR3 is TGTGCCAGCAGTGATCCTGGACAGATCTCTGGAAACACCATATATTTT.

The sample holds many counts of this clonotype. Relative to the germline gene, one junction end is altered; a read error may explain this. This CDR3 is CASSIAKDRGPYTDTQYF. The CDR3 DNA follows: TGTGCCAGCAGCATAGCGAAGGACAGGGGGCCCTACACAGATACGCAGTATTTT. The rearrangement uses TRBV7-2 and TRBJ2-3, with 11 bases lining up with TRBD1. Germline V gene lookup returns CDR1 SGHTA and CDR2 FQGNSA. CDR3 length: 18 amino acids.

This clonotype was observed at least ten times. This sequence joins TRBV5-4 and TRBJ2-4; 12 nucleotides align to TRBD2. There are 14 residues in the CDR3. CDR1 SGHNT and CDR2 YYREEE come from the germline V gene (reference sequence). Trimming at V came to 4 bases and at J to 15 bases, leaving 11 bases not matched to a gene. The CDR3 DNA follows: TGTGCCAGCAGCGCCAACCTAGCGGGGGGGCCTTCGTACTTC. This translates into CASSANLAGGPSYF.

The V gene is TRBV5-1, the J gene TRBJ2-7; D may be TRBD1 (6 bases). The CDR3 is made up of 14 amino acids. V was cut by 0 bases and J by 4 bases, with 11 bases left in between. The germline gives CDR1 SGHRS, CDR2 YFSETQ. The CDR3 region is CASSLGQADYEQYF. In DNA form, the CDR3 reads TGCGCCAGCAGCTTGGGACAGGCGGATTACGAGCAGTACTTC.

A few counts support this clonotype. The chain couples TRBV29-1 to TRBJ2-1; D unresolved. The CDR3 length is 11 residues. V lost 3 bases to trimming and J lost 6 bases, with 6 bases between them. Germline assignment: CDR1 SQVTM and CDR2 ANQGSEA. The CDR3 nucleotides read TGCAGCGTTGATCGCGGCAATGAGCAGTTCTTC. Translating gives CSVDRGNEQFF.